The rows below give T cell receptor beta chains drawn from one sample of a study of shared clonotypes between healthy human individuals. Repertoires were generated with immunoSEQ multiplex PCR, while TCRdb's copy carries only in-frame clones and drops some. This repertoire shows about 590,000 clones, about 95% found once; its top ten account for 0.11%. The specimen was naive CD8+ T cells sorted from blood. All receptors come from a woman in her twenties or thirties in good health. Both conserved end residues are part of each CDR3. Each record gives: D gene, clone size, J gene, V gene, CDR3 protein, CDR3 DNA. D genes are given only for firm matches. Only part of the rows carry a size: once, few, many, or a class if the clone is expanded.

d_call: TRBD2; clone_size: NA; j_call: TRBJ2-1; v_call: TRBV11-2; cdr3_aa: CASSPRLAGGLHEQFF; cdr3_nt: TGTGCCAGCAGCCCGAGACTAGCGGGAGGGCTCCATGAGCAGTTCTTC
d_call: TRBD2; clone_size: few; j_call: TRBJ2-1; v_call: TRBV29-1; cdr3_aa: CSVYGLAGGNEQFF; cdr3_nt: TGCAGCGTTTACGGACTAGCGGGAGGCAATGAGCAGTTCTTC
d_call: NA; clone_size: NA; j_call: TRBJ2-1; v_call: TRBV11-3; cdr3_aa: CASSDNPSSYNEQFF; cdr3_nt: TGTGCCAGCAGCGACAACCCTAGCTCCTACAATGAGCAGTTCTTC
d_call: NA; clone_size: NA; j_call: TRBJ1-5; v_call: TRBV28; cdr3_aa: CASSLGQDSNQPQHF; cdr3_nt: TGTGCCAGCAGTTTAGGCCAGGATAGCAATCAGCCCCAGCATTTT
d_call: NA; clone_size: NA; j_call: TRBJ1-5; v_call: TRBV28; cdr3_aa: CASRSLEGENQPQHF; cdr3_nt: TGTGCCAGCAGATCTCTGGAGGGGGAAAATCAGCCCCAGCATTTT
d_call: NA; clone_size: NA; j_call: TRBJ1-1; v_call: TRBV5-4; cdr3_aa: CASSLGTDRTFF; cdr3_nt: TGTGCCAGCAGCCTTGGGACTGACAGAACTTTCTTT
d_call: TRBD1; clone_size: NA; j_call: TRBJ2-7; v_call: TRBV29-1; cdr3_aa: CSVITQGAYEQYF; cdr3_nt: TGCAGCGTTATTACGCAGGGGGCCTACGAGCAGTACTTC
d_call: NA; clone_size: NA; j_call: TRBJ1-2; v_call: TRBV5-6; cdr3_aa: CASSHSDGGYTF; cdr3_nt: TGTGCCAGCAGCCACAGCGACGGAGGCTACACCTTC
d_call: TRBD1; clone_size: once; j_call: TRBJ1-4; v_call: TRBV5-4; cdr3_aa: CASSQGVGTNEKLFF; cdr3_nt: TGTGCCAGCAGCCAGGGGGTGGGAACTAATGAAAAACTGTTTTTT
d_call: TRBD2; clone_size: NA; j_call: TRBJ2-7; v_call: TRBV27; cdr3_aa: CASSPPASGSLRGQYF; cdr3_nt: TGTGCCAGCAGTCCCCCGGCCAGCGGGAGCCTACGTGGGCAGTACTTC
d_call: TRBD1; clone_size: few; j_call: TRBJ2-7; v_call: TRBV13; cdr3_aa: CASSLGTGREQYF; cdr3_nt: TGTGCCAGCAGCCTTGGGACAGGGCGCGAGCAGTACTTC
d_call: TRBD2; clone_size: NA; j_call: TRBJ2-1; v_call: TRBV27; cdr3_aa: CASSWGGNEQFF; cdr3_nt: TGTGCCAGCAGTTGGGGGGGCAATGAGCAGTTCTTC
d_call: NA; clone_size: NA; j_call: TRBJ2-7; v_call: TRBV5-4; cdr3_aa: CASSSRSGAYEQYF; cdr3_nt: TGTGCCAGCAGCAGCCGAAGCGGAGCCTACGAGCAGTACTTC
d_call: NA; clone_size: NA; j_call: TRBJ2-7; v_call: TRBV10-2; cdr3_aa: CASSDSWASAPYEQYF; cdr3_nt: TGCGCCAGCAGTGACTCCTGGGCTAGCGCACCCTACGAGCAGTACTTC
d_call: NA; clone_size: NA; j_call: TRBJ2-1; v_call: TRBV29-1; cdr3_aa: CSVVGGEGAPYNEQFF; cdr3_nt: TGCAGCGTTGTGGGGGGTGAGGGAGCCCCCTACAATGAGCAGTTCTTC
d_call: NA; clone_size: NA; j_call: TRBJ2-1; v_call: TRBV11-2; cdr3_aa: CASSFMPGGAGEQFF; cdr3_nt: TGTGCCAGCAGCTTCATGCCGGGTGGGGCTGGGGAGCAGTTCTTC
d_call: TRBD1; clone_size: NA; j_call: TRBJ1-3; v_call: TRBV25-1; cdr3_aa: CASSERSDRGGNTIYF; cdr3_nt: TGTGCCAGCAGTGAAAGATCCGACAGGGGAGGAAACACCATATATTTT
d_call: NA; clone_size: NA; j_call: TRBJ2-3; v_call: TRBV7-2; cdr3_aa: CASSPGLPLGTDTQYF; cdr3_nt: TGTGCCAGCAGCCCCGGACTGCCCCTAGGCACAGATACGCAGTATTTT
d_call: TRBD1; clone_size: NA; j_call: TRBJ1-5; v_call: TRBV28; cdr3_aa: CASSETGSNQPQHF; cdr3_nt: TGTGCCAGCAGTGAGACAGGGAGCAATCAGCCCCAGCATTTT
d_call: NA; clone_size: NA; j_call: TRBJ1-4; v_call: TRBV27; cdr3_aa: CASSLQGSNEKLFF; cdr3_nt: TGTGCCAGCAGTTTACAGGGGTCTAATGAAAAACTGTTTTTT
d_call: NA; clone_size: NA; j_call: TRBJ2-7; v_call: TRBV19; cdr3_aa: CASSIGDGPYEQYF; cdr3_nt: TGTGCCAGTAGTATTGGGGACGGACCCTACGAGCAGTACTTC
d_call: NA; clone_size: NA; j_call: TRBJ1-1; v_call: TRBV2; cdr3_aa: CASSDRQGGTEAFF; cdr3_nt: TGTGCCAGCAGTGATCGGCAGGGAGGCACTGAAGCTTTCTTT
d_call: NA; clone_size: NA; j_call: TRBJ1-6; v_call: TRBV4-1; cdr3_aa: CASSPRQALRSPLHF; cdr3_nt: TGCGCCAGCAGCCCACGACAAGCGTTACGTTCACCCCTCCACTTT
d_call: TRBD2; clone_size: NA; j_call: TRBJ2-7; v_call: TRBV4-1; cdr3_aa: CASSQVLLAGAPRNEQYF; cdr3_nt: TGCGCCAGCAGCCAAGTTTTACTAGCGGGAGCGCCGCGGAACGAGCAGTACTTC
d_call: NA; clone_size: once; j_call: TRBJ2-3; v_call: TRBV19; cdr3_aa: CASSIDAARGTFTDTQYF; cdr3_nt: TGTGCCAGTAGTATAGATGCGGCGAGGGGCACCTTCACAGATACGCAGTATTTT
d_call: NA; clone_size: NA; j_call: TRBJ2-7; v_call: TRBV28; cdr3_aa: CASSFRLYEQYF; cdr3_nt: TGTGCCAGCAGTTTTCGCCTCTACGAGCAGTACTTC
d_call: TRBD2; clone_size: NA; j_call: TRBJ2-5; v_call: TRBV11-2; cdr3_aa: CASSLEASGQETQYF; cdr3_nt: TGTGCCAGCAGCTTAGAGGCTAGCGGACAAGAGACCCAGTACTTC
d_call: TRBD2; clone_size: NA; j_call: TRBJ2-1; v_call: TRBV4-2; cdr3_aa: CASSQGVRLADYNEQFF; cdr3_nt: TGTGCCAGCAGCCAAGGGGTTCGACTAGCAGATTACAATGAGCAGTTCTTC
d_call: TRBD1; clone_size: NA; j_call: TRBJ1-4; v_call: TRBV30; cdr3_aa: CAYGQGPTNEKLFF; cdr3_nt: TGTGCCTATGGACAGGGTCCTACTAATGAAAAACTGTTTTTT
d_call: NA; clone_size: NA; j_call: TRBJ2-1; v_call: TRBV5-1; cdr3_aa: CASSLSAGNNEQFF; cdr3_nt: TGCGCCAGCAGCTTGTCTGCGGGAAACAATGAGCAGTTCTTC
d_call: TRBD1; clone_size: NA; j_call: TRBJ1-6; v_call: TRBV27; cdr3_aa: CASSPRDSYSPLHF; cdr3_nt: TGTGCCAGCAGTCCCCGGGACAGTTATTCACCCCTCCACTTT
d_call: TRBD1; clone_size: NA; j_call: TRBJ1-1; v_call: TRBV10-2; cdr3_aa: CASSDETGVAEAFF; cdr3_nt: TGCGCCAGCAGCGATGAGACAGGGGTTGCTGAAGCTTTCTTT
d_call: NA; clone_size: NA; j_call: TRBJ1-5; v_call: TRBV7-2; cdr3_aa: CASSLIGESNQPQHF; cdr3_nt: TGTGCCAGCAGCTTAATAGGGGAGAGCAATCAGCCCCAGCATTTT
d_call: NA; clone_size: NA; j_call: TRBJ2-2; v_call: TRBV25-1; cdr3_aa: CASRDSSGGGTGELFF; cdr3_nt: TGTGCCAGCCGTGACAGTAGCGGAGGGGGCACCGGGGAGCTGTTTTTT
d_call: NA; clone_size: NA; j_call: TRBJ2-6; v_call: TRBV5-5; cdr3_aa: CASSPEVGPTGANVLTF; cdr3_nt: TGTGCCAGCAGCCCGGAGGTAGGGCCCACTGGGGCCAACGTCCTGACTTTC
d_call: NA; clone_size: NA; j_call: TRBJ1-5; v_call: TRBV27; cdr3_aa: CASGRSSNQPQRF; cdr3_nt: TGTGCCAGCGGTCGATCGAGCAATCAGCCCCAGCGTTTT
d_call: NA; clone_size: NA; j_call: TRBJ2-7; v_call: TRBV5-6; cdr3_aa: CASSPMAGFEQYF; cdr3_nt: TGTGCCAGCAGCCCTATGGCGGGGTTCGAGCAGTACTTC
d_call: TRBD1; clone_size: NA; j_call: TRBJ2-7; v_call: TRBV7-9; cdr3_aa: CASRPRGPYEQYF; cdr3_nt: TGTGCCAGCAGACCCAGGGGGCCCTACGAGCAGTACTTC
d_call: NA; clone_size: NA; j_call: TRBJ1-5; v_call: TRBV6-1; cdr3_aa: CASSAIQGGQPQHF; cdr3_nt: TGTGCCAGCAGTGCCATTCAAGGTGGTCAGCCCCAGCATTTT
d_call: NA; clone_size: NA; j_call: TRBJ1-1; v_call: TRBV27; cdr3_aa: CASSLDWRTEAFF; cdr3_nt: TGTGCCAGCAGTTTAGACTGGCGGACTGAAGCTTTCTTT
d_call: NA; clone_size: NA; j_call: TRBJ2-7; v_call: TRBV9; cdr3_aa: CASEGDSYEQYF; cdr3_nt: TGTGCCAGCGAAGGGGACTCCTACGAGCAGTACTTC